The present T cell receptor beta chain was sequenced within a study of shared clonotypes between healthy human individuals (dated by TCRdb to the early 2020s). Looking at the study overall: Three men and two women, aged 18 to 49 years, made up the cohort. For each donor, CD4 naive and CD4 memory were each run on three plates, CD8 naive on two plates, and CD8 memory on one plate. Between about 0.85 and 10 billion PBMCs per donor were obtained by leukapheresis. Libraries were prepared and TCR repertoires were sequenced by different laboratories using diverse techniques, in order to increase sequencing depth and limit assay-specific biases. To estimate repertoire size and how much clonotype sharing occurs between individuals, the study deeply sequenced the blood TCR repertoires of about five healthy adults. What the research found in general, with its limitations: Pairwise subsampling led to the expectation that sequencing depth would affect the degree of clonotype sharing among donors. Compared with non-shared clonotypes, clonotypes shared by all four sorted-subset donors had higher generation probabilities. Even with the large sequencing depth, rarefaction of the sorted-subset datasets indicated that sequencing was incomplete. Sampling was restricted to blood, and TCR repertoires in tissues likely differ from the TCR repertoires found in blood. Naive subsets generally had larger estimated clonotype richness than memory subsets did. Across a handful of donors, 5% to 6% of naive CD4, roughly 3.8% of naive CD8, 2.3% of memory CD4, and about 0.44% of memory CD8 clonotypes were shared. The small number of donors limited the genetic and exposure-history diversity represented.

Using the deep immunoSEQ assay, TCR CDR3 regions were amplified from genomic DNA by multiplex PCR. Extracted genomic DNA from each cell subset was distributed evenly across all wells of several immunoSEQ 96-well plates, and each plate was treated as a replicate. For sorted subsets, 200 to 250 ng genomic DNA, equal to 25,000 to 35,000 T cell genomes, was loaded into each replicate PCR. Purified libraries were measured with a Qubit 3.0 fluorometer, size-checked on a Bioanalyzer 2100, and measured again with the KAPA Library Quantification kit. A separate single-read 150-cycle Illumina NextSeq 550 flow cell was used to sequence each immunoSEQ 96-well plate. Per the original workflow: Because the immunoSEQ output included only junctional sequences and no quality scores, the filtering could not be the same as the filtering used for full-length reads. Sequences were annotated with PyIR, a Python wrapper for IgBLAST v1.9, and V/J genes and CDR3 were assigned using IMGT germline references. Reads with weak V/J assignments (E-value above 1e-6), missing CDR3, stop codons, out-of-frame junctions, or ambiguous translated residues were removed. V3J clonotypes were defined by identical inferred V gene, J gene, and CDR3 amino acid sequence. To compute the percentage overlap between repertoires, the number of shared unique clonotypes was divided by the size of the smaller repertoire. Three approaches were used to assess repertoire richness: RTK rarefaction, the Chao1 estimator, and Recon v2.1 estimates of unobserved clonotypes. For all TCRbeta clonotypes obtained by the gDNA method from a handful of donors, generation probabilities were computed with OLGA. TCRdb obtained this table from immuneACCESS and retained in-frame rearrangements with V and J assigned. These tables miss some clones; where compared with another copy, unresolved V genes account for less than half of the shortfall, and the remainder is unexplained. The DNA gave D and trimming, while V, J and clone size come from that table. In all, the sample holds millions of clones, and just over 90% of those were seen once. Over 1.5% of the sample is taken by the ten largest.

V loses 4 bases, J loses 0 bases, and the germline ends lie 6 bases apart. The germline V gene (reference sequence) sets CDR1 to SEHNR and CDR2 to FQNEAQ. The CDR3 spans 13 residues, from the cysteine through the phenylalanine. The kept DNA is CDR3 alone, 39 bases in frame from the first base. This clone was seen only a few times. Its target antigen remains unknown. No quality values exist for individual bases; no much larger clone is one base distant. The same CDR3 can be traced to other DNA sequences in this sample. CD8 naive samples consisted of CD45RO-negative cells that were positively selected for CCR7, yielding a CD45RA+CCR7+ population without TemRA cells. Healthy HIV-negative adults with no recently reported acute infections or vaccinations were included as donors. Every donor was a Caucasian adult residing in Nashville, Tennessee, USA. Blood was obtained by leukapheresis, after which PBMCs were separated by Ficoll-Histopaque density gradient centrifugation and cryopreserved in liquid nitrogen vapor phase. Purity and quantity of every magnetically sorted T cell population were checked by analytical flow cytometry. Genomic DNA was isolated from every sorted fraction and measured by UV absorbance on a Nanodrop 2000c.

Sequenced input: naive CD8+ T cells from PBMCs. What the cell subset or site label conveys for this sample: CD45RA+CCR7+. The chain links TRBV7-9 with TRBJ1-1, with the D gene too uncertain to name. The sequence was collected from a man younger than 35 in good health. Some clones in this sample may be carry-over from other donors' samples. The CDR3: CASSSYLNTEAFF. The sequenced DNA is TGTGCCAGCAGCTCCTACTTGAACACTGAAGCTTTCTTT.